This TCR beta chain was captured by sequencing in a study of TIL therapy for anti-PD-1-resistant metastatic lung cancer. Turning to the study itself: Progressing patients received lymphodepletion, expanded TIL infusion and IL-2. Study-level points and caveats: Treatment-naive, never-smoker and oncogene-addicted patients were overrepresented in this highly selected cohort.

Germline-derived CDR1 and CDR2 are SGHVS and FQNEAQ. V lost 6 bases and J 5 bases, leaving 17 bases between the germline ends. The CDR3 totals 15 residues. The libraries were made with immunoSEQ v3. Libraries were prepared by immunoSEQ multiplex PCR; TCRdb keeps only in-frame clonotypes and omits some of them. The data contain tens of thousands of clones, 70% to 80% of them singletons. Time point in this sample: pre-treatment sample, taken before nivolumab and TIL therapy. Patients were adults with stage 4 NSCLC. This clone was seen only once. The antigen remains unidentified. V and J are TRBV7-8 and TRBJ2-1; D uncertain. The sequencing used blood, collected at baseline. The receptor's source is a woman aged 30-85 years with non-small cell lung cancer. The CDR3 is CASRAVAGVDNEQFF. CDR3 coding DNA: TGTGCCAGCAGGGCGGTCGCTGGGGTGGACAATGAGCAGTTCTTC. Supplemented by reference TRBV7-8 and TRBJ2-1, the full variable domain reads GAGVSQSPRYKVAKRGQDVALRCDPISGHVSLFWYQQALGQGPEFLTYFQNEAQLDKSGLPSDRFFAERPEGSVSTLKIQRTQQEDSAVYLCASRAVAGVDNEQFFGPGTRLTVL.